This T cell receptor beta chain was found in a study of T cell changes during pregnancy in multiple sclerosis. Germline V gene sequence: CDR1 LGHNT, CDR2 FRNRAP. This CDR3 contains 16 residues. The V segment lost 3 bases and the J segment 10 bases; nucleotides outside the gene matches: 16. Sequencing was performed with immunoSEQ multiplex PCR; in TCRdb, only in-frame clones are kept and a portion is missing. The table records some 40,000 clones, approximately 91% of them present only once. The input for sequencing was CD4+ T cells from peripheral blood mononuclear cells, taken in the third trimester of pregnancy. The chain joins TRBV12-5 to TRBJ1-1; 8 bases agree with TRBD1. The sequence was obtained from a female donor in good health, enrolled as a control in a pregnancy study. The CDR3 is CASGFRYGQGRAGAFF. DNA for the CDR3: TGTGCTAGTGGTTTCCGCTACGGACAGGGAAGGGCTGGAGCTTTCTTT.